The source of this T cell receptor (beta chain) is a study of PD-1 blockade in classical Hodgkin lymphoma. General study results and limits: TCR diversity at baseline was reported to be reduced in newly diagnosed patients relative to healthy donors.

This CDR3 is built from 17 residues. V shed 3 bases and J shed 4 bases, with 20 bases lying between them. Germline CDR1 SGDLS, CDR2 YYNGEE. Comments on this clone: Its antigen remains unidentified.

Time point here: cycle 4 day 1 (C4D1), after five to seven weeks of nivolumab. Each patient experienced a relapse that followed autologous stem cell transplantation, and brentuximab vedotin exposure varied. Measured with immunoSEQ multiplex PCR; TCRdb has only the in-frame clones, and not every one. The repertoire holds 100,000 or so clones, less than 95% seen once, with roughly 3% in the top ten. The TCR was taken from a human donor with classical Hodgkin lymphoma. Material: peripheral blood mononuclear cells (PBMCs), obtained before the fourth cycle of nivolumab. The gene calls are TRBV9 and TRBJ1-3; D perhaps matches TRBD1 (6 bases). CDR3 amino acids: CASSATTQQGWGNTIYF. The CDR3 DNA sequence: TGTGCCAGCAGCGCTACAACTCAACAGGGCTGGGGAAACACCATATATTTT.